This T cell receptor (beta chain) was found in a study of siplizumab effects on memory and regulatory T cells. Study-wide results and limits: Roughly 75-97% of proliferating clones (CD4+ or CD8+) could not be assigned a naive or memory phenotype. In controls, around 25% of mappable alloreactive CD4+ clones were Treg-derived on average, versus about 75% with siplizumab. Naive T cells seemed more diverse than memory cells and seemed major alloresponse contributors.

This clone was picked up one time. Its antigen is not known. Assays captured around 92,000 TCR templates per sample. Only in-frame clones appear in the TCRdb table, and some are missing; sequencing was by immunoSEQ multiplex PCR. This table holds over 70,000 clones, approximately 90% found once. The CDR3 spans 13 residues. Germline V gene lookup returns CDR1 SQVTM and CDR2 ANQGSEA. V shed 6 bases and J 5 bases; nucleotides not matched to a gene: 7. The TCR comes from a human donor in good health. Sequencing was done on a sample of CD4+ T cells sorted from blood. The chain uses TRBV29-1 and TRBJ2-7, with 10 bases lining up with TRBD1. Here the CDR3 DNA reads TGCAGCGTGGGACAGGGGTGGACAGACGAGCAGTACTTC. Translating it yields CSVGQGWTDEQYF.